This TCR beta chain was sequenced in a study of cytomegalovirus exposure and HLA in healthy donors. Study-level information: Unique TCRs numbering some 93 million, obtained from HLA-typed donors, made up an early data release.

Study-level findings and limits: One cluster of highly shared sequence variants probably arose as a sequencing artifact.

J gave up 4 bases and V 0 bases, and 2 bases lay outside the gene matches. The CDR3 is 14 residues long. In germline, CDR1 is SGHRS, CDR2 YFSETQ. The PCR made use of 60 Vbeta and 13 Jbeta primers. Measured with immunoSEQ multiplex PCR; TCRdb has only the in-frame clones, and not every one. The sample holds 170,000 or so clones, roughly four fifths seen once. With regard to this clone: The antigen remains unidentified.

The chain joins TRBV5-1 to TRBJ2-3, with TRBD1 matching 7 bases. What was sequenced was PBMCs. The receptor was isolated from a man aged 50-60 years in good health and CMV-seronegative. CDR3 bases: TGCGCCAGCAGCTTGGAAGGGGGCGCAGATACGCAGTATTTT. As protein: CASSLEGGADTQYF.